This is a list of T cell receptor beta chains from one sample in a study of neurological immune-mediated disorders. TCRdb re-called the 5' RACE reads with MiXCR, one entry per CDR3 protein. The sample lists around 100,000 distinct CDR3 sequences; 11% were seen once. The sequencing input was PBMCs. These receptor sequences come from a female donor with HTLV-1-associated myelopathy (HAM/TSP). Both conserved end residues are part of each CDR3. D genes are given only for firm matches. Not every row has a clone size; where given, it reads once, few, many or a size class.

TRBV13	many	NA	TRBJ2-1	TGTGCCAGCAGCTTCATATCCCAGGGTAATGAGCAGTTCTTC	CASSFISQGNEQFF
TRBV7-9	many	TRBD1	TRBJ2-7	TGTGCCAGCAGCCGCGGCCTGGACAGGCACTATTACTTC	CASSRGLDRHYYF
TRBV20-1	many	TRBD2	TRBJ2-1	TGCAGTGCTAGCGGGACTAGGGATGAGCAGTTCTTC	CSASGTRDEQFF
TRBV20-1	many	NA	TRBJ2-5	TGCAGTGTCCAGAGGGCGGGGGAGACCCAGTACTTC	CSVQRAGETQYF
TRBV10-3	many	TRBD2	TRBJ2-5	TGTGCCATCAGTGAGTCGGGAGGGAGAGAGACCCAGTACTTC	CAISESGGRETQYF
TRBV5-1	many	NA	TRBJ1-6	TGCGCCAGCAGCTCGGATGGGGCACCCCTCCACTTT	CASSSDGAPLHF
TRBV12-3/TRBV12-4	many	NA	TRBJ2-3	TGTGCCAGCAGCACGGCAGATACGCAGTATTTT	CASSTADTQYF
TRBV20-1	many	NA	TRBJ1-5	TGCAGTGCTAGCCGACTCGCTAATCAGCCCCAGCATTTT	CSASRLANQPQHF
TRBV10-3	many	NA	TRBJ2-5	TGTGCCATCAGTGAGCAGGGGGGCAAACAAGAGACCCAGTACTTC	CAISEQGGKQETQYF
TRBV12-3/TRBV12-4	NA	NA	TRBJ2-3	TGTGCCAGCAGTTTTTTAGGGGTTGGAGATACGCAGTATTTT	CASSFLGVGDTQYF
TRBV30	many	TRBD1	TRBJ1-2	TGTGCCTGGAGTTTACAGGGGAACTATGGCTACACCTTC	CAWSLQGNYGYTF
TRBV5-1	many	TRBD2	TRBJ2-1	TGCGCCAGCAGCCGGGACGCTGGACTAGCGGGGACCAATGAGCAGTTCTTC	CASSRDAGLAGTNEQFF
TRBV5-1	NA	NA	TRBJ2-4	TGCGCCAGCAGCTGGGATCGAAGGGGCGGGTCCAAAAACATTCAGTACTTC	CASSWDRRGGSKNIQYF